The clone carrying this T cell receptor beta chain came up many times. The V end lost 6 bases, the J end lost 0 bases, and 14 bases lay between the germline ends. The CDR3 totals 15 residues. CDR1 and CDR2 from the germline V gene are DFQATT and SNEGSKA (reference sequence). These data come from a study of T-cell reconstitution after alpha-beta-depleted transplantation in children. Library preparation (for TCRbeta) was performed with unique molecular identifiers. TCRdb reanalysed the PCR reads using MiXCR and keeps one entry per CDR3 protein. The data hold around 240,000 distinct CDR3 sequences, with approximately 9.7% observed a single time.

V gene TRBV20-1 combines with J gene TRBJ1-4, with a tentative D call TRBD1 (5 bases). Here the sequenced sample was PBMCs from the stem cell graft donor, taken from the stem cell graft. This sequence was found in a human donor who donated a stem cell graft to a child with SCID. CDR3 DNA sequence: TGCAGTGCGGGGCGGGACTCTGCAACTAATGAAAAACTGTTTTTT. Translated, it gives CSAGRDSATNEKLFF.